This T cell receptor (beta chain) was recorded in a study of radiotherapy plus CTLA-4 blockade in lung cancer. As for this clone: Its matching antigen is unknown.

CDR1 is SNHLY, CDR2 FYNNEI, per germline. Deletions cut 4 bases from V and 1 base from J, with 10 bases between. The CDR3 contains 14 residues. Study-level findings and limits: Expansion in blood of tumor-derived TCR clones was seen after radiotherapy plus ipilimumab.

Some clones are missing from TCRdb's copy, which holds only in-frame ones; the method was immunoSEQ multiplex PCR. The sample records 50,000 to 85,000 clones, around 83% being singletons. Material: peripheral blood, obtained from a patient treated with radiotherapy plus ipilimumab. This clonotype was obtained from a human donor with non-small cell lung cancer who had a partial response to radiotherapy plus ipilimumab. The chain is built from TRBV2 and TRBJ1-1, with D possibly being TRBD1 (5 bases). The CDR3 nucleotides read TGTGCCAGCAGTGCGACTAGGGGGAACACTGAAGCTTTCTTT. It translates to CASSATRGNTEAFF.